This is a list of T cell receptor beta chains from one sample in a study of shared clonotypes between healthy human individuals. Data came from immunoSEQ multiplex PCR; TCRdb stores just in-frame clones and leaves some out. The sample records roughly 1.4 million clones, just under 99% being singletons. The sequencing input was naive CD4+ T cells sorted from blood. Receptors originate from a man aged 25-45 years in good health. Each CDR3 is given with its conserved first and last residue. The D gene is left open where the match is weak. Size tells how often a clone was seen (once, few, many) or the class of an expanded clone, and some rows leave it out.

CDR3: CASSFRVEQPQHF
DNA: TGTGCCAGCAGCTTCAGGGTGGAACAGCCCCAGCATTTT
size: .
V: TRBV5-6
D: .
J: TRBJ1-5

CDR3: CASSPKPGAGNTIYF
DNA: TGTGCCAGCTCACCAAAACCGGGGGCTGGAAACACCATATATTTT
size: .
V: TRBV18
D: .
J: TRBJ1-3

CDR3: CASSSQRYEQYF
DNA: TGTGCCAGCAGCTCCCAGCGATACGAGCAGTACTTC
size: .
V: TRBV7-9
D: .
J: TRBJ2-7

CDR3: CASSVRDEQFF
DNA: TGTGCCAGCAGCGTCAGGGATGAGCAGTTCTTC
size: .
V: TRBV9
D: .
J: TRBJ2-1

CDR3: CASAPGQTTTGELFF
DNA: TGCGCCAGCGCACCGGGACAGACCACCACCGGGGAGCTGTTTTTT
size: once
V: TRBV5-1
D: TRBD1
J: TRBJ2-2

CDR3: CASSQPQFDRNYEQYF
DNA: TGCGCCAGCAGCCAGCCCCAGTTTGACAGGAATTACGAGCAGTACTTC
size: .
V: TRBV4-1
D: .
J: TRBJ2-7

CDR3: CSVSSTYEQYF
DNA: TGCAGCGTTTCCTCGACCTACGAGCAGTACTTC
size: .
V: TRBV29-1
D: .
J: TRBJ2-7

CDR3: CASSPPSTGELFF
DNA: TGTGCCAGCTCACCACCGAGCACCGGGGAGCTGTTTTTT
size: .
V: TRBV18
D: .
J: TRBJ2-2

CDR3: CASGARVTSSRYEQYF
DNA: TGTGCCAGCGGGGCCCGGGTGACTAGCTCTCGCTACGAGCAGTACTTC
size: .
V: TRBV27
D: TRBD2
J: TRBJ2-7

CDR3: CASSLWREGFTDTQYF
DNA: TGTGCCAGCAGTTTATGGCGGGAGGGCTTCACAGATACGCAGTATTTT
size: .
V: TRBV27
D: TRBD2
J: TRBJ2-3

CDR3: CASGMTGGGHEQYF
DNA: TGTGCCAGCGGAATGACAGGGGGCGGCCACGAGCAGTACTTC
size: .
V: TRBV6-6
D: TRBD1
J: TRBJ2-7

CDR3: CASSQFLGAGGETQYF
DNA: TGCGCCAGCAGCCAATTCCTCGGCGCGGGGGGAGAGACCCAGTACTTC
size: .
V: TRBV4-1
D: TRBD2
J: TRBJ2-5

CDR3: CASSQDFGRGFYEQYF
DNA: TGTGCCAGCAGCCAAGATTTTGGCAGGGGATTTTACGAGCAGTACTTC
size: .
V: TRBV14
D: .
J: TRBJ2-7

CDR3: CASRFDRGELDGYTF
DNA: TGTGCCAGCCGCTTTGATAGGGGTGAATTGGATGGCTACACCTTC
size: once
V: TRBV27
D: .
J: TRBJ1-2

CDR3: CATTNPFEPQHF
DNA: TGTGCCACCACCAACCCATTCGAGCCCCAGCATTTT
size: .
V: TRBV28
D: .
J: TRBJ1-5

CDR3: CASSPEFITDTQYF
DNA: TGTGCCAGCAGCCCAGAGTTTATCACAGATACGCAGTATTTT
size: .
V: TRBV5-4
D: .
J: TRBJ2-3

CDR3: CASRGVSGGFSGNTIYF
DNA: TGTGCCAGCAGGGGGGTTAGCGGTGGCTTCTCTGGAAACACCATATATTTT
size: .
V: TRBV28
D: .
J: TRBJ1-3

CDR3: CATSKTGPGQLYSNQPQHF
DNA: TGTGCCACCAGCAAGACGGGCCCGGGACAGTTGTATAGCAATCAGCCCCAGCATTTT
size: once
V: TRBV15
D: TRBD1
J: TRBJ1-5

CDR3: CASSFGQLTEAFF
DNA: TGTGCCAGCAGCTTCGGACAGTTAACTGAAGCTTTCTTT
size: .
V: TRBV13
D: .
J: TRBJ1-1

CDR3: CASSEVGQIYEQYF
DNA: TGTGCCAGCAGTGAGGTCGGACAGATCTACGAGCAGTACTTC
size: .
V: TRBV25-1
D: .
J: TRBJ2-7

CDR3: CASRPGTGGHNEQFF
DNA: TGCGCCAGCAGGCCCGGGACAGGGGGTCACAATGAGCAGTTCTTC
size: .
V: TRBV5-1
D: TRBD1
J: TRBJ2-1

CDR3: CASSFISLDTQYF
DNA: TGCGCCAGCAGCTTTATTTCCTTGGATACGCAGTATTTT
size: .
V: TRBV5-1
D: .
J: TRBJ2-3

CDR3: CASSVAIGTAYNEQFF
DNA: TGTGCCAGCAGCGTAGCTATAGGGACAGCTTACAATGAGCAGTTCTTC
size: .
V: TRBV9
D: TRBD1
J: TRBJ2-1

CDR3: CASTPSPPGDTQYF
DNA: TGCGCCAGCACCCCTTCCCCCCCGGGAGATACGCAGTATTTT
size: .
V: TRBV5-1
D: .
J: TRBJ2-3

CDR3: CASRTLERQYF
DNA: TGTGCCAGCAGAACACTAGAACGGCAGTACTTC
size: .
V: TRBV5-5
D: .
J: TRBJ2-7

CDR3: CASSTMGSGQPQHF
DNA: TGTGCCAGCAGTACTATGGGGTCTGGGCAGCCCCAGCATTTT
size: .
V: TRBV6-5
D: .
J: TRBJ1-5

CDR3: CASSGQYNQPQHF
DNA: TGTGCCAGCAGTGGACAGTACAATCAGCCCCAGCATTTT
size: .
V: TRBV6-1
D: .
J: TRBJ1-5

CDR3: CASSRGGGEKLFF
DNA: TGTGCCAGCAGCCGCGGGGGGGGTGAAAAACTGTTTTTT
size: .
V: TRBV6-5
D: .
J: TRBJ1-4

CDR3: CASSSPIVPREQYF
DNA: TGTGCCAGCAGCTCCCCTATAGTACCAAGGGAGCAGTACTTC
size: .
V: TRBV5-4
D: .
J: TRBJ2-7

CDR3: CASAEDRSGRTEAFF
DNA: TGCGCCAGCGCCGAGGACAGAAGCGGCCGGACTGAAGCTTTCTTT
size: .
V: TRBV5-1
D: .
J: TRBJ1-1

CDR3: CASSLALPPQNIQYF
DNA: TGTGCCAGCAGCTTAGCTCTGCCGCCCCAAAACATTCAGTACTTC
size: .
V: TRBV7-2
D: .
J: TRBJ2-4

CDR3: CASSGDGRKEETQYF
DNA: TGTGCCAGCAGCGGGGACGGGAGAAAGGAAGAGACCCAGTACTTC
size: .
V: TRBV9
D: .
J: TRBJ2-5

CDR3: CASSLSHNQETQYF
DNA: TGTGCCAGCTCACTCAGCCACAACCAAGAGACCCAGTACTTC
size: .
V: TRBV5-4
D: .
J: TRBJ2-5

CDR3: CASSLRLQGAYEQYF
DNA: TGTGCCAGCAGCTTGAGACTTCAGGGGGCCTACGAGCAGTACTTC
size: .
V: TRBV5-8
D: TRBD1
J: TRBJ2-7

CDR3: CASSLESGTGDPVKYF
DNA: TGTGCCAGCAGCTTGGAATCCGGGACAGGGGATCCGGTTAAGTACTTC
size: .
V: TRBV5-4
D: TRBD1
J: TRBJ2-4

CDR3: CASSYGASLGKLFF
DNA: TGTGCCAGCAGTTACGGGGCTTCCTTGGGAAAACTGTTTTTT
size: .
V: TRBV6-5
D: .
J: TRBJ1-4

CDR3: CASSPEFDRVYGYTF
DNA: TGTGCCAGCAGCCCCGAATTCGACAGGGTCTATGGCTACACCTTC
size: .
V: TRBV7-8
D: TRBD1
J: TRBJ1-2

CDR3: CASSPRTAGTGELFF
DNA: TGTGCCAGCAGTCCTCGGACGGCCGGCACCGGGGAGCTGTTTTTT
size: .
V: TRBV27
D: .
J: TRBJ2-2

CDR3: CASQPSGTSGSEQYF
DNA: TGTGCCAGTCAACCATCCGGGACTAGCGGGAGCGAGCAGTACTTC
size: .
V: TRBV6-5
D: TRBD2
J: TRBJ2-7

CDR3: CASRATGRLYNEQFF
DNA: TGCGCCAGCAGGGCTACAGGGAGGCTCTACAATGAGCAGTTCTTC
size: .
V: TRBV4-1
D: .
J: TRBJ2-1

CDR3: CASSLAGYGEKLFF
DNA: TGCGCCAGCAGCTTGGCCGGGTATGGTGAAAAACTGTTTTTT
size: .
V: TRBV5-1
D: .
J: TRBJ1-4

CDR3: CASSVLGQAGNEQFF
DNA: TGTGCCAGCAGCGTTCTGGGACAGGCCGGGAATGAGCAGTTCTTC
size: once
V: TRBV7-6
D: TRBD1
J: TRBJ2-1

CDR3: CSHSDGDTEAFF
DNA: TGCAGCCACTCCGACGGGGACACTGAAGCTTTCTTT
size: .
V: TRBV29-1
D: .
J: TRBJ1-1

CDR3: CASSPDRPHLSSYEQYF
DNA: TGTGCCAGCTCACCGGATAGGCCGCACTTGAGCTCCTACGAGCAGTACTTC
size: .
V: TRBV18
D: .
J: TRBJ2-7

CDR3: CATNPSGERYEQYF
DNA: TGTGCCACTAACCCTAGCGGCGAACGCTACGAGCAGTACTTC
size: .
V: TRBV6-1
D: TRBD2
J: TRBJ2-7

CDR3: CASSLNGARTYEQYF
DNA: TGTGCCAGCAGCTTAAACGGGGCTAGGACCTACGAGCAGTACTTC
size: .
V: TRBV7-2
D: .
J: TRBJ2-7

CDR3: CASSNYVSGGTDTQYF
DNA: TGCGCCAGCAGCAACTACGTGTCGGGGGGCACAGATACGCAGTATTTT
size: once
V: TRBV5-1
D: .
J: TRBJ2-3

CDR3: CASSRGQGREKLFF
DNA: TGTGCCAGCAGCAGGGGACAGGGCCGGGAAAAACTGTTTTTT
size: .
V: TRBV5-4
D: TRBD1
J: TRBJ1-4

CDR3: CASSRQGGNQPQHF
DNA: TGTGCCAGCAGCCGCCAGGGTGGCAATCAGCCCCAGCATTTT
size: .
V: TRBV7-2
D: .
J: TRBJ1-5

CDR3: CAGLGGSSYNEQFF
DNA: TGTGCCGGACTAGGGGGTAGCTCCTACAATGAGCAGTTCTTC
size: .
V: TRBV28
D: .
J: TRBJ2-1

CDR3: CASSSLRGGYEQYF
DNA: TGTGCCAGCAGCTCACTTCGGGGGGGCTACGAGCAGTACTTC
size: .
V: TRBV11-2
D: TRBD2
J: TRBJ2-7

CDR3: CASSLSTAGNTEAFF
DNA: TGTGCCAGCAGCTTGTCTACGGCGGGGAACACTGAAGCTTTCTTT
size: .
V: TRBV5-5
D: .
J: TRBJ1-1

CDR3: CASTLTPYTDTQYF
DNA: TGCGCCAGCACCCTAACACCCTACACAGATACGCAGTATTTT
size: once
V: TRBV5-1
D: .
J: TRBJ2-3

CDR3: CASSLVGLAGNYEQYF
DNA: TGTGCCAGCAGCTTAGTGGGACTAGCAGGAAACTACGAGCAGTACTTC
size: .
V: TRBV7-4
D: TRBD2
J: TRBJ2-7

CDR3: CASSQEVRFGNQPQHF
DNA: TGCGCCAGCAGCCAAGAGGTCCGGTTTGGCAATCAGCCCCAGCATTTT
size: .
V: TRBV4-1
D: .
J: TRBJ1-5